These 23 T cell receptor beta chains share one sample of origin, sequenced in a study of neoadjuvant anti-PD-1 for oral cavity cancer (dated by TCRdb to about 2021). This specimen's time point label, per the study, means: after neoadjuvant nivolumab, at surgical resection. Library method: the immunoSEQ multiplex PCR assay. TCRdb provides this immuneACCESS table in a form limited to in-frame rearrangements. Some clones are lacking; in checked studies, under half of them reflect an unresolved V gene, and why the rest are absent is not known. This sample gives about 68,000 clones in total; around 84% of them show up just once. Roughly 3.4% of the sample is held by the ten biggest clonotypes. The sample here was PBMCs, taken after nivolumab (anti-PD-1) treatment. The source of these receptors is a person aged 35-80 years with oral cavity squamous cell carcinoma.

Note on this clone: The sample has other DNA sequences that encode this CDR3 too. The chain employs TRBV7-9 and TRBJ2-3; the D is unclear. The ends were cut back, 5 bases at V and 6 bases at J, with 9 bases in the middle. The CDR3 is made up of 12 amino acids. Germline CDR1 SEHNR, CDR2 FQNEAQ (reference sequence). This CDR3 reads CASSPSTDTQYF. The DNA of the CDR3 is TGTGCCAGCAGCCCCTCTACTGATACGCAGTATTTT. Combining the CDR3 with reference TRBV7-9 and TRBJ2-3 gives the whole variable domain DTGVSQNPRHKITKRGQNVTFRCDPISEHNRLYWYRQTLGQGPEFLTYFQNEAQLEKSRLLSDRFSAERPKGSFSTLEIQRTEQGDSAMYLCASSPSTDTQYFGPGTRLTVL.

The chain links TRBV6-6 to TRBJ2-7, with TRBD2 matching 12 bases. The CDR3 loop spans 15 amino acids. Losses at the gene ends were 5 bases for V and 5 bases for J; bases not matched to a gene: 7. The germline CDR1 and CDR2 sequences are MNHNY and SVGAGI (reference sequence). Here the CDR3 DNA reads TGTGCCAGCAGTAAACTAGCGGGAGGTTCCCACGAGCAGTACTTC. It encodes CASSKLAGGSHEQYF.

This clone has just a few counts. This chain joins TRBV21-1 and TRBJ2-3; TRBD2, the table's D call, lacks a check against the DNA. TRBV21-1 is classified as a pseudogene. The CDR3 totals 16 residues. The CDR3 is CASIRQGDRPTDTQYF. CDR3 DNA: TGTGCCAGCATCCGCCAAGGAGACCGACCCACAGATACGCAGTATTTT.

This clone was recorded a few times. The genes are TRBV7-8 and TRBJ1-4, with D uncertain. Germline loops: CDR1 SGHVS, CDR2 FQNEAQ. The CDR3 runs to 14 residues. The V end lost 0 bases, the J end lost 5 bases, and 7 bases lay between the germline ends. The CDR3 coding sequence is TGTGCCAGCAGCTTAGCTAGCTCCAATGAAAAACTGTTTTTT. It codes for CASSLASSNEKLFF.

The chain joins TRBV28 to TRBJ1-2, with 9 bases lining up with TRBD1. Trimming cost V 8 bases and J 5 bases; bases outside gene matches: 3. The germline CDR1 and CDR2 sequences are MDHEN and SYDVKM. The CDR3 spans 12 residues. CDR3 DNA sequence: TGTGCCAGCGGACAGGGGTATTATGGCTACACCTTC. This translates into CASGQGYYGYTF.

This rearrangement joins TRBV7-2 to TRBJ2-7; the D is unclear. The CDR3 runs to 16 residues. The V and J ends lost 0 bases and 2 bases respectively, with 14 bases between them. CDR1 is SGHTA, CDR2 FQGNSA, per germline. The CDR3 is CASSLARGELAYEQYF. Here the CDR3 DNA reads TGTGCCAGCAGCTTAGCCCGAGGCGAGTTGGCCTACGAGCAGTACTTC.

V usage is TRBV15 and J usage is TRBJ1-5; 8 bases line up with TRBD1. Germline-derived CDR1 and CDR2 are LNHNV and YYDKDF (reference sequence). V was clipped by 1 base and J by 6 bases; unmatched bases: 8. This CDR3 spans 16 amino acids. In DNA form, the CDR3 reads TGTGCCACCAGCAGAGGGGACCAGGGGGCAATTCAGCCCCAGCATTTT. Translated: CATSRGDQGAIQPQHF.

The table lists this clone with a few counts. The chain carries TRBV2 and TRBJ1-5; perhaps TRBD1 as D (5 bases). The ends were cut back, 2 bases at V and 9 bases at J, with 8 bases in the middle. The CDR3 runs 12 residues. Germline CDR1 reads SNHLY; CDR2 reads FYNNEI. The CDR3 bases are TGTGCCAGCAGTGAACAGGGCCCGCCCCAGCATTTT. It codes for CASSEQGPPQHF.

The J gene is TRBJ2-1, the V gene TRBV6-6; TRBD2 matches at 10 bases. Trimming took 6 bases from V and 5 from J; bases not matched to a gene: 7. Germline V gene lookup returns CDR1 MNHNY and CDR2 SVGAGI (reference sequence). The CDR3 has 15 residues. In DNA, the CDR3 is TGTGCCAGCAGACCACGACTAGCGGGTGACAATGAGCAGTTCTTC. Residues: CASRPRLAGDNEQFF.

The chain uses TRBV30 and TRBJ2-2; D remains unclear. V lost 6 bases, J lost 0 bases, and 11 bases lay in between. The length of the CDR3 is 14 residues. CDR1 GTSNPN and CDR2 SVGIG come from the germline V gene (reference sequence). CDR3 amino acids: CACRTNPNTGELFF. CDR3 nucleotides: TGTGCCTGCAGAACCAACCCGAACACCGGGGAGCTGTTTTTT.

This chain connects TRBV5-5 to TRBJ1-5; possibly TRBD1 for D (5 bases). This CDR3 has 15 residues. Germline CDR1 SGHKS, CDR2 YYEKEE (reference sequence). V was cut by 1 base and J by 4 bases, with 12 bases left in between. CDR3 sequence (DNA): TGTGCCAGCAGCTTGATTCAGGGAGGGAATCAGCCCCAGCATTTT. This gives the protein CASSLIQGGNQPQHF.

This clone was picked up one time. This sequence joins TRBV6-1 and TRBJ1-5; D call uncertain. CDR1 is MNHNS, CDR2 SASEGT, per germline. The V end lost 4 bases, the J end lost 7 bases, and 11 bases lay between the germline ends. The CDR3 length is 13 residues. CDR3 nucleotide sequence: TGTGCCAGCAGTGGCCTCTTAGACCAGCCCCAGCATTTT. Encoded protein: CASSGLLDQPQHF.

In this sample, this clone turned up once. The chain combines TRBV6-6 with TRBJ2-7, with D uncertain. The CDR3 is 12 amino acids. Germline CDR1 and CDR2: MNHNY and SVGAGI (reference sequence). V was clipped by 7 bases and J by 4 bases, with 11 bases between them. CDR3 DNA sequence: TGTGCCAGCACCACGGGTTCGTACGAGCAGTACTTC. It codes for CASTTGSYEQYF.

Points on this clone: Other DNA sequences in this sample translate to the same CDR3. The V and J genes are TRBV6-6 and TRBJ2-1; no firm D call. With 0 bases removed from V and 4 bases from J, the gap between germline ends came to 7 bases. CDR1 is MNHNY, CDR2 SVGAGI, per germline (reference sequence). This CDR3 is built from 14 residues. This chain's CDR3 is CASSYSRVYNEQFF. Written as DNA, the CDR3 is TGTGCCAGCAGTTACTCTCGGGTATACAATGAGCAGTTCTTC.

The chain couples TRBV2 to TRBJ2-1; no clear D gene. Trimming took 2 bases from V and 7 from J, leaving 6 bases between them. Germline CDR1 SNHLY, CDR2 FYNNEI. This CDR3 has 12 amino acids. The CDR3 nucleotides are TGTGCCAGCAGTGAATTGGGAAATGAGCAGTTCTTC. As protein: CASSELGNEQFF.

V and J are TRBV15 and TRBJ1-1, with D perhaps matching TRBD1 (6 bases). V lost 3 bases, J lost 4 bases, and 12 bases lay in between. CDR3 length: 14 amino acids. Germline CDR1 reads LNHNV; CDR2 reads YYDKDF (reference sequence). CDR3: CATSSQGSGTEAFF. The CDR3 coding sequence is TGTGCCACCAGCAGCCAGGGGAGTGGCACTGAAGCTTTCTTT.

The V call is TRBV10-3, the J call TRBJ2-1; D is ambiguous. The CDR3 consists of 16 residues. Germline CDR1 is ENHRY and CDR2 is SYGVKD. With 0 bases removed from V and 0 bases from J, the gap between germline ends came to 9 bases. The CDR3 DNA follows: TGTGCCATCAGTGAGTCGGGTCCAAGCTCCTACAATGAGCAGTTCTTC. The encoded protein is CAISESGPSSYNEQFF.

The CDR3 region is CAWAKQGALEKLFF. The CDR3 DNA follows: TGTGCCTGGGCCAAACAGGGGGCGCTTGAAAAACTGTTTTTT. The genes are TRBV30 and TRBJ1-4, with 9 bases matching TRBD1. Germline CDR1 GTSNPN, CDR2 SVGIG (reference sequence). Unmatched junction bases numbered 8, after V lost 5 bases and J lost 7 bases. CDR3 length: 14 amino acids.

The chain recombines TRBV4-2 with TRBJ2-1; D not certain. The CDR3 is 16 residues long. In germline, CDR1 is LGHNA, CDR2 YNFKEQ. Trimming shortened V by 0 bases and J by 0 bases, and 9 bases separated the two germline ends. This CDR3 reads CASSQDWAISYNEQFF. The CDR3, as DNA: TGTGCCAGCAGCCAAGATTGGGCCATCTCCTACAATGAGCAGTTCTTC.

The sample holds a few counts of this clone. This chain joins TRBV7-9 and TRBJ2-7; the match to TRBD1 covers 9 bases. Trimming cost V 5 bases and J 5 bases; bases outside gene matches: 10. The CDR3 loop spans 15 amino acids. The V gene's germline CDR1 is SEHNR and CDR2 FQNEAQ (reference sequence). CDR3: CASSGTGTGSNEQYF. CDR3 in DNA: TGTGCCAGCAGCGGAACCGGGACAGGGTCCAACGAGCAGTACTTC.

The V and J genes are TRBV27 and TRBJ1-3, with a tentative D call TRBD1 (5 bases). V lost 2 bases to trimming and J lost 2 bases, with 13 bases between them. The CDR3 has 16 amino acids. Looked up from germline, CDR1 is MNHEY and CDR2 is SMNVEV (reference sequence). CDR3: CASSLTGLKAGNTIYF. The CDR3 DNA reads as TGTGCCAGCAGTTTAACGGGACTAAAGGCTGGAAACACCATATATTTT.

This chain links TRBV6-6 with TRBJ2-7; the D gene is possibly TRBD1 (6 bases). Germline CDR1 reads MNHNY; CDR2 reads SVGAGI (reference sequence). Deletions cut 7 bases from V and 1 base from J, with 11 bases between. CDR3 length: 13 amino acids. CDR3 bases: TGTGCCAGCATGACAGGCATATCCTACGAGCAGTACTTC. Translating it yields CASMTGISYEQYF.

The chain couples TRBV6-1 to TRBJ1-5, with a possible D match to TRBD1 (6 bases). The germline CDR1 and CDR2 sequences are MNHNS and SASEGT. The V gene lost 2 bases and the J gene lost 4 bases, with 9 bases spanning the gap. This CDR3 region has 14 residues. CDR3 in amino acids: CASSETGFNQPQHF. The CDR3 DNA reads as TGTGCCAGCAGTGAAACAGGGTTTAATCAGCCCCAGCATTTT.